One sample yielded the 9 T cell receptor beta chains listed below, sequenced in a study of Graves' ophthalmopathy and Graves' hyperthyroidism. Using RNA transcripts, the TCR beta CDR3 regions were amplified. RT-PCR with HTBI primers came first, then second-round multiplex PCR. TCRdb reprocessed the multiplex PCR reads with MiXCR, giving one entry per CDR3 protein. In the table there are over 500,000 distinct CDR3 sequences, about 20% of which are singletons. The sample comprised peripheral blood. The receptors derive from a woman between 18 and 29 years old with stable Graves' hyperthyroidism. Some clones in this sample may be carry-over from other donors' samples.

This clonotype occurred many times. CDR3 sequence reads: CATRKDREEQPQHF. In DNA, the CDR3 is TGTGCCACCAGGAAGGACAGGGAGGAGCAGCCCCAGCATTTT. The chain couples TRBV10-3 to TRBJ1-5, with 8 bases lining up with TRBD1. This CDR3 is 14 amino acids long. The germline V gene encodes CDR1 ENHRY and CDR2 SYGVKD. J was trimmed by 7 bases and V by 10 bases; bases with no gene match: 12.

This clonotype has a count of ten or more. The chain recombines TRBV9 with TRBJ2-2, with TRBD1 as a possible D gene (6 bases). The V end was cut by 1 base, the J end by 3 bases, with 7 bases between. Germline CDR1 SGDLS, CDR2 YYNGEE. The CDR3 totals 14 residues. CDR3 in amino acids: CASSVHRDTGELFF. CDR3 sequence (DNA): TGTGCCAGCAGCGTACACAGGGACACCGGGGAGCTGTTTTTT.

This clonotype showed up many times. The V gene is TRBV20-1, the J gene TRBJ1-1, with D tentatively TRBD1 (6 bases). The CDR3 consists of 14 residues. V gave up 0 bases and J gave up 5 bases, with 13 bases separating them. Looked up from germline, CDR1 is DFQATT and CDR2 is SNEGSKA (reference sequence). CDR3 in amino acids: CSARDLTGRTEAFF. The CDR3, as DNA: TGCAGTGCTAGAGATCTAACAGGGCGTACTGAAGCTTTCTTT.

This clonotype occurred many times. V gene TRBV2 combines with J gene TRBJ1-2; no clear D. Germline assignment: CDR1 SNHLY and CDR2 FYNNEI. V gave up 2 bases and J gave up 8 bases, with 9 bases separating them. CDR3 length equals 12 residues. CDR3 sequence (DNA): TGTGCCAGCAGTGAATCCCGGGAAGGCTACACCTTC. Protein product: CASSESREGYTF.

This clonotype was recorded many times. The chain carries TRBV7-9 and TRBJ2-7, with TRBD2 matching 14 bases. The CDR3 spans 13 residues. The germline gives CDR1 SEHNR, CDR2 FQNEAQ (reference sequence). V was clipped by 11 bases and J by 3 bases; unmatched bases: 3. CDR3 nucleotide sequence: TGTGCCGGGGGGACTAGCGGGGGCTACGAGCAGTACTTC. It is translated as CAGGTSGGYEQYF.

This clonotype was seen many times. The rearrangement links TRBV7-2 to TRBJ2-7; D uncertain. The V and J ends lost 5 bases and 3 bases respectively, with 14 bases between them. The CDR3 contains 14 residues. The germline gives CDR1 SGHTA, CDR2 FQGNSA. CDR3 coding DNA: TGTGCCAGCAGCCCCGACACTAATCACTACGAGCAGTACTTC. Encoded protein: CASSPDTNHYEQYF.

This clonotype was counted ten times or more. The gene calls are TRBV6-1 and TRBJ2-5; 11 nucleotides align to TRBD2. Per germline, CDR1 MNHNS and CDR2 SASEGT. The V gene end was trimmed by 5 bases and the J gene end by 1 base; junction bases not matched to a gene: 3. The CDR3 totals 15 residues. CDR3: CASSRGLAVQETQYF. Here the CDR3 DNA reads TGTGCCAGCAGTAGGGGACTAGCGGTCCAAGAGACCCAGTACTTC.

The table lists this clonotype with many counts. The genes are TRBV6-2 or TRBV6-3 and TRBJ1-6; D unclear. Per the germline V gene, CDR1 is MNHEY and CDR2 is SVGEGT. V lost 7 bases, J lost 10 bases, and 14 bases lay in between. The length of the CDR3 is 13 residues. In DNA form, the CDR3 reads TGTGCCAGCACCCCTCCGGGAGCCTCACCCCTCCACTTT. Protein sequence: CASTPPGASPLHF.

V is TRBV20-1 and J is TRBJ2-5; 7 positions match TRBD2. Germline CDR1 DFQATT, CDR2 SNEGSKA (reference sequence). The CDR3 has 14 residues. Trimming at V came to 3 bases and at J to 5 bases, leaving 9 bases not matched to a gene. This CDR3 reads CSARGGGPSETQYF. CDR3 bases: TGCAGTGCTAGGGGCGGGGGACCGTCGGAGACCCAGTACTTC.